This entry describes one TCR beta chain. This specimen belongs to a study of shared clonotypes between healthy human individuals. Naive CD8 cells comprised CD45RO-negative, CCR7-positively selected cells, excluding terminally differentiated effector memory CD45RA+ cells. J lost 2 bases, V lost 4 bases, and 8 bases had no gene match. The CDR3 sequence is 17 residues long. Germline CDR1 MDHEN, CDR2 SYDVKM. The table came from immunoSEQ multiplex PCR; TCRdb's copy has only in-frame clones and leaves some out. This table holds around 2.1 million clones, about 92% found once. The rearrangement joins TRBV28 to TRBJ2-1; 10 bases fit TRBD2. The origin of this receptor is a man in his late teens or twenties in good health. Some clones in this sample may be carry-over from other donors' samples. Sequences were obtained from naive CD8+ T cells from PBMCs. The CDR3 DNA reads as TGTGCCAGCAGTTGGGAGCGGGAGGGCGTTACCTACAATGAGCAGTTCTTC. Translated: CASSWEREGVTYNEQFF.